The rows below give T cell receptor beta chains drawn from one sample of a study of blood T cell repertoires in COVID-19. Only in-frame clones appear in the TCRdb table, and some are missing; sequencing was by immunoSEQ multiplex PCR. This sample carries about 190,000 clones, roughly four fifths of them seen once, and the ten largest clones take 9.5% to 15%. Sequences were obtained from peripheral blood. The origin of the receptors is a woman in her fifties or sixties with acute or convalescent COVID-19. The CDR3 runs from the conserved cysteine through the conserved F or W. A D gene is named only where the DNA matches it firmly. Not every row has a clone size; where given, it reads once, few, many or a size class.

CDR3 length: 14; J gene: TRBJ1-2; V gene: TRBV28; clone size: NA; D gene: NA; CDR3 protein: CASREGTASYGYTF; CDR3 DNA: TGTGCCAGCAGGGAGGGGACGGCCAGCTATGGCTACACCTTC
CDR3 length: 12; J gene: TRBJ2-1; V gene: TRBV9; clone size: NA; D gene: NA; CDR3 protein: CASGLQNNEQFF; CDR3 DNA: TGTGCCAGCGGCCTGCAGAACAATGAGCAGTTCTTC
CDR3 length: 15; J gene: TRBJ1-2; V gene: TRBV28; clone size: NA; D gene: TRBD1; CDR3 protein: CASVAGGDRSYGYTF; CDR3 DNA: TGTGCCAGCGTCGCTGGGGGGGACAGGTCTTATGGCTACACCTTC
CDR3 length: 12; J gene: TRBJ2-5; V gene: TRBV29-1; clone size: few; D gene: NA; CDR3 protein: CSVALYQETQYF; CDR3 DNA: TGCAGCGTTGCACTATATCAAGAGACCCAGTACTTC
CDR3 length: 14; J gene: TRBJ1-5; V gene: TRBV19; clone size: once; D gene: NA; CDR3 protein: CASQRGGSNQPQHF; CDR3 DNA: TGTGCCAGTCAGAGAGGGGGTAGCAATCAGCCCCAGCATTTT
CDR3 length: 15; J gene: TRBJ1-1; V gene: TRBV7-2; clone size: NA; D gene: TRBD1; CDR3 protein: CASSFGTGRYTEAFF; CDR3 DNA: TGTGCCAGCAGCTTCGGGACAGGGAGGTACACTGAAGCTTTCTTT
CDR3 length: 15; J gene: TRBJ1-2; V gene: TRBV6-6; clone size: NA; D gene: NA; CDR3 protein: CASSTGGNTLYGYTF; CDR3 DNA: TGTGCCAGCAGCACGGGCGGGAACACCCTTTATGGCTACACCTTC
CDR3 length: 16; J gene: TRBJ1-3; V gene: TRBV7-9; clone size: NA; D gene: TRBD1; CDR3 protein: CATRFRGLSSGNTIYF; CDR3 DNA: TGTGCCACCAGGTTCAGGGGGCTCTCCTCTGGAAACACCATATATTTT
CDR3 length: 14; J gene: TRBJ1-2; V gene: TRBV7-8; clone size: NA; D gene: NA; CDR3 protein: CASSLQGSPRGYTF; CDR3 DNA: TGTGCCAGCAGCCTACAGGGATCCCCGCGGGGCTACACCTTC
CDR3 length: 13; J gene: TRBJ1-4; V gene: TRBV6-5; clone size: once; D gene: TRBD1; CDR3 protein: CASDRDSNEKLFF; CDR3 DNA: TGTGCCAGCGACAGGGACTCTAATGAAAAACTGTTTTTT
CDR3 length: 16; J gene: TRBJ2-5; V gene: TRBV5-4; clone size: NA; D gene: TRBD2; CDR3 protein: CASSLGLAGAQETQYF; CDR3 DNA: TGTGCCAGCAGCTTGGGACTAGCGGGAGCCCAAGAGACCCAGTACTTC
CDR3 length: 15; J gene: TRBJ1-2; V gene: TRBV14; clone size: NA; D gene: TRBD1; CDR3 protein: CASSQDLQGNYGYTF; CDR3 DNA: TGTGCCAGCAGCCAAGATCTACAGGGGAACTATGGCTACACCTTC
CDR3 length: 16; J gene: TRBJ2-3; V gene: TRBV19; clone size: NA; D gene: TRBD2; CDR3 protein: CASSIPLAGGLHTQYF; CDR3 DNA: TGTGCCAGTAGTATCCCCCTAGCGGGAGGGCTTCATACGCAGTATTTT
CDR3 length: 13; J gene: TRBJ1-5; V gene: TRBV6-6; clone size: once; D gene: NA; CDR3 protein: CASSYLSNQPQHF; CDR3 DNA: TGTGCCAGCAGTTATTTAAGCAATCAGCCCCAGCATTTT
CDR3 length: 14; J gene: TRBJ1-1; V gene: TRBV7-6; clone size: many; D gene: TRBD1; CDR3 protein: CASSPDRGVTEAFF; CDR3 DNA: TGTGCCAGCAGCCCTGACAGGGGGGTCACTGAAGCTTTCTTT
CDR3 length: 14; J gene: TRBJ2-7; V gene: TRBV18; clone size: NA; D gene: NA; CDR3 protein: CASSPARGSYEQYF; CDR3 DNA: TGTGCCAGCTCACCGGCTCGGGGCTCCTACGAGCAGTACTTC
CDR3 length: 17; J gene: TRBJ2-6; V gene: TRBV14; clone size: NA; D gene: NA; CDR3 protein: CASSQDRALSGANVLTF; CDR3 DNA: TGTGCCAGCAGCCAAGACAGGGCCCTCTCTGGGGCCAACGTCCTGACTTTC
CDR3 length: 15; J gene: TRBJ2-1; V gene: TRBV7-6; clone size: few; D gene: TRBD1; CDR3 protein: CASSLRQGSYNEQFF; CDR3 DNA: TGTGCCAGCAGCCTCAGACAGGGATCATACAATGAGCAGTTCTTC
CDR3 length: 14; J gene: TRBJ2-7; V gene: TRBV10-2; clone size: NA; D gene: TRBD1; CDR3 protein: CASSTRQGAYEQYF; CDR3 DNA: TGCGCCAGCAGCACGAGACAGGGGGCCTACGAGCAGTACTTC
CDR3 length: 15; J gene: TRBJ2-3; V gene: TRBV6-5; clone size: once; D gene: NA; CDR3 protein: CASGGFGQTTDTQYF; CDR3 DNA: TGTGCCAGCGGAGGCTTCGGACAGACCACAGATACGCAGTATTTT